Below, 20 T cell receptor beta chains from the same sample are listed, as sequenced in a study of neurological immune-mediated disorders. TCRdb passed the 5' RACE reads through MiXCR, listing each CDR3 protein once. The top ten clones hold about 1.2% of a sample with 100,000 to 150,000 distinct CDR3 sequences, more than 2.5% of them seen once. The sample taken for sequencing was PBMCs. The receptors come from a woman in her 30s with multiple sclerosis.

This clonotype was detected ten times or more. J is TRBJ2-1 and V is TRBV7-9; 11 nucleotides agree with TRBD2. The germline V gene encodes CDR1 SEHNR and CDR2 FQNEAQ (reference sequence). V was pared by 6 bases and J by 0 bases, with 10 bases of the junction left unmatched. The CDR3 length is 18 residues. The CDR3 loop is CASRGTSGRDSSYNEQFF. For the CDR3, the DNA is TGTGCCAGCAGAGGGACTAGCGGTAGGGATAGCTCCTACAATGAGCAGTTCTTC.

This clonotype was detected ten times or more. The V call is TRBV5-5, the J call TRBJ2-3; D not certain. With 0 bases removed from V and 10 bases from J, the gap between germline ends came to 12 bases. There are 13 residues in the CDR3. Germline V gene lookup returns CDR1 SGHKS and CDR2 YYEKEE (reference sequence). The chain's CDR3 is CASSLDLGDAQYF. For the CDR3, the DNA is TGTGCCAGCAGCTTGGACTTGGGCGATGCGCAGTATTTT.

The sample holds many counts of this clonotype. The chain recombines TRBV2 with TRBJ2-1, with TRBD1 identical over 8 bases. The CDR3 length is 14 residues. CDR1 is SNHLY, CDR2 FYNNEI, per germline. The V gene end was trimmed by 6 bases and the J gene end by 7 bases; junction bases not matched to a gene: 8. The CDR3 DNA reads TGTGCCAGCAGGGAGACAGGGGTCCCGAATGAGCAGTTCTTC. Protein: CASRETGVPNEQFF.

In its sample, this clonotype was seen many times. The rearrangement uses TRBV5-1 and TRBJ1-2; 9 bases map to TRBD1. Germline V gene sequence: CDR1 SGHRS, CDR2 YFSETQ. The V segment lost 4 bases and the J segment 4 bases; nucleotides outside the gene matches: 5. The CDR3 is made up of 14 amino acids. CDR3: CASSPDRGPYGYTF. CDR3 bases: TGCGCCAGCAGCCCGGACAGGGGACCCTATGGCTACACCTTC. Looking up the rest from reference TRBV5-1 and TRBJ1-2 gives the full variable domain: KAGVTQTPRYLIKTRGQQVTLSCSPISGHRSVSWYQQTPGQGLQFLFEYFSETQRNKGNFPGRFSGRQFSNSRSEMNVSTLELGDSALYLCASSPDRGPYGYTFGSGTRLTVV.

In this sample, this clonotype turned up many times. The chain recombines TRBV20-1 with TRBJ1-1, with 7 bases identical to TRBD1. The CDR3 loop spans 14 amino acids. The junction had 11 bases not matched to a gene; V was cut back by 5 bases and J by 5 bases. In germline, CDR1 is DFQATT, CDR2 SNEGSKA (reference sequence). The CDR3 nucleotides are TGCAGTGCTGGACCCTCAGGGGGGAATACTGAAGCTTTCTTT. It translates to CSAGPSGGNTEAFF.

This clonotype has only a few counts. CDR3: CASSLTPEAPTYEQYF. The CDR3 DNA reads TGTGCCAGCAGCTTAACACCAGAGGCCCCGACCTACGAGCAGTACTTC. The V and J genes are TRBV7-2 and TRBJ2-7, with unresolved D. Trimming left V 2 bases short and J 2 bases short, with 16 bases between. This CDR3 is built from 16 residues. The germline V gene encodes CDR1 SGHTA and CDR2 FQGNSA.

This clonotype was seen ten or more times. The chain couples TRBV12-3 or TRBV12-4 to TRBJ1-2; D may be TRBD1 (6 bases). This CDR3 region has 13 residues. V was clipped by 4 bases and J by 3 bases, with 9 bases between them. The CDR3 nucleotides read TGTGCCAGCAGTTCTGCAGGGGACTATGGCTACACCTTC. This sequence encodes CASSSAGDYGYTF.

This clonotype has ten or more counts. The chain links TRBV7-2 to TRBJ2-3, with a tentative D call TRBD2 (6 bases). The CDR3 extends over 17 amino acids. Germline lookup yields CDR1 SGHTA and CDR2 FQGNSA. Trimming left V 5 bases short and J 4 bases short, with 22 bases between. Written as DNA, the CDR3 is TGTGCCAGCAGCGATAGGGCGGGGCGGGATCCCGCAGATACGCAGTATTTT. Translating gives CASSDRAGRDPADTQYF.

This clonotype was seen at least ten times. The chain has TRBV12-3 or TRBV12-4 and TRBJ2-1; D is uncertain. V lost 2 bases to trimming and J lost 7 bases, with 12 bases between them. This CDR3 region has 14 residues. The CDR3 DNA reads as TGTGCCAGCAGTTTAATGACGGTGGGTAATGAGCAGTTCTTC. Protein: CASSLMTVGNEQFF.

The chain couples TRBV4-3 to TRBJ1-2; 7 positions match TRBD1. CDR3 length equals 15 residues. The trim removed 0 bases at V and 8 bases at J, leaving 9 bases unmatched. Germline CDR1 is LGHNA and CDR2 is YSLEER. CDR3 protein: CASSQDAKGAGGYTF. For the CDR3, the DNA is TGCGCCAGCAGCCAAGATGCCAAGGGGGCGGGCGGCTACACCTTC.

This clonotype was detected ten times or more. This sequence joins TRBV20-1 and TRBJ2-7; D is ambiguous. With 3 bases removed from V and 7 bases from J, the gap between germline ends came to 19 bases. The CDR3 length is 14 residues. Looked up from germline, CDR1 is DFQATT and CDR2 is SNEGSKA (reference sequence). This CDR3 reads CSASTRPVGWEQYF. The CDR3 bases are TGCAGTGCTAGTACACGGCCCGTCGGGTGGGAGCAGTACTTC.

This clonotype was recorded a few times. This chain links TRBV7-2 with TRBJ2-2; TRBD2 might be the D (6 bases). Germline CDR1 SGHTA, CDR2 FQGNSA. The V end was cut by 5 bases, the J end by 4 bases, with 8 bases between. The CDR3 runs 13 residues. The CDR3 region is CASSPEGTGELFF. DNA of the CDR3: TGTGCCAGCAGCCCGGAGGGCACCGGGGAGCTGTTTTTT.

This clonotype was seen at least ten times. This chain connects TRBV27 to TRBJ2-7; TRBD2 agrees at 11 bases. The CDR3 covers 13 residues. CDR1 is MNHEY, CDR2 SMNVEV, per germline (reference sequence). With V trimmed by 6 bases and J by 4 bases, 2 bases remained unmatched. This CDR3 is CASRLAGDYEQYF. CDR3 nucleotides: TGTGCCAGCAGACTAGCGGGAGATTACGAGCAGTACTTC.

The sample holds many counts of this clonotype. The rearrangement joins TRBV7-9 to TRBJ2-3; D is tentatively TRBD1 or TRBD2 (5 bases each). The CDR3 runs to 14 residues. Trimming pared 3 bases from V and 3 bases from J, leaving 10 bases between. From germline, CDR1 is SEHNR and CDR2 FQNEAQ (reference sequence). The CDR3 nucleotides read TGTGCCAGCAGCTTGGGACCTAGGACAGATACGCAGTATTTT. As protein: CASSLGPRTDTQYF.

This clonotype showed up many times. This sequence joins TRBV6-2 or TRBV6-3 and TRBJ2-3; a weak D match, TRBD2 (6 bases). The ends were cut back, 8 bases at V and 0 bases at J, with 21 bases in the middle. The CDR3 covers 17 residues. Germline CDR1 MNHEY, CDR2 SVGEGT. For the CDR3, the DNA is TGTGCCAGCTCTTCAGGAGGGAGCGGAGCTAGCACAGATACGCAGTATTTT. It translates to CASSSGGSGASTDTQYF.

Many counts were recorded for this clonotype. The chain uses TRBV5-1 and TRBJ2-1; the D gene is possibly TRBD1 (5 bases). V was pared by 4 bases and J by 0 bases, with 14 bases between. Germline assignment: CDR1 SGHRS and CDR2 YFSETQ. The CDR3 contains 16 residues. CDR3 residues: CASSPLRDLSYNEQFF. The DNA of the CDR3 is TGCGCCAGCAGCCCCCTCAGGGATCTCTCCTACAATGAGCAGTTCTTC. The full variable domain, its missing parts supplied by reference TRBV5-1 and TRBJ2-1, is KAGVTQTPRYLIKTRGQQVTLSCSPISGHRSVSWYQQTPGQGLQFLFEYFSETQRNKGNFPGRFSGRQFSNSRSEMNVSTLELGDSALYLCASSPLRDLSYNEQFFGPGTRLTVL.

This clonotype was recorded at least ten times. This chain connects TRBV20-1 to TRBJ2-3; 11 nucleotides agree with TRBD2. The CDR3 has 14 residues. V trimming: 6 bases; J trimming: 4 bases; junction bases outside the gene matches: 6. CDR1 is DFQATT and CDR2 is SNEGSKA in the germline V gene (reference sequence). The CDR3 DNA reads as TGCAGTGCCCAGCTAGCGGGGGGTCCAGATACGCAGTATTTT. Its translation is CSAQLAGGPDTQYF.

This clonotype was picked up many times. The chain carries TRBV7-9 and TRBJ2-5; 12 nucleotides line up with TRBD2. V was pared by 5 bases and J by 5 bases, with 9 bases of the junction left unmatched. Germline V gives CDR1 SEHNR, CDR2 FQNEAQ (reference sequence). The CDR3 has 16 residues. The CDR3: CASSPPTSGRGETQYF. CDR3 coding DNA: TGTGCCAGCAGCCCCCCGACTAGCGGGAGAGGGGAGACCCAGTACTTC.

In its sample, this clonotype was seen many times. The V gene is TRBV20-1, the J gene TRBJ1-1, with D uncertain. The CDR3 consists of 14 residues. V lost 3 bases to trimming and J lost 4 bases, with 15 bases between them. CDR1 is DFQATT, CDR2 SNEGSKA, per germline (reference sequence). The CDR3 region has the DNA TGCAGTGCTAGTCAGCCCGGAAGGAGCACTGAAGCTTTCTTT. Residues: CSASQPGRSTEAFF.

This clonotype showed up many times. V is TRBV7-8 and J is TRBJ1-4; a weak D match, TRBD1 (5 bases). Germline assignment: CDR1 SGHVS and CDR2 FQNEAQ. CDR3 size: 15 residues. V gave up 5 bases and J gave up 2 bases, with 12 bases separating them. CDR3: CASSEPGWTNEKLFF. The CDR3, as DNA: TGTGCCAGCAGCGAACCAGGGTGGACTAATGAAAAACTGTTTTTT.